A selection of T cell receptor beta chains follows, all from one sample in a study of CD4 T cells in relation to SARS-CoV-2 and coronaviruses. Their cognate antigens are unknown. Assay: immunoSEQ multiplex PCR; the TCRdb copy retains only in-frame clones and omits some. The data hold about 28,000 clones, with about 70% observed a single time. Sample: CD4+ T cells from PBMCs, cultured in vitro. The origin of the receptors is a human donor in good health. The CDR3 runs from the conserved cysteine through the conserved F or W. D genes are given only for firm matches. Not every row has a clone size; where given, it reads once, few, many or a size class.

-	TRBJ1-5	-	TRBV7-5	CARTLIGGGQPQHF	TGTGCCAGAACCCTCATTGGGGGTGGTCAGCCCCAGCATTTT
TRBD2	TRBJ2-7	-	TRBV3-1/TRBV3-2	CASSPWLEPGGRNSEQYF	TGTGCCAGCAGCCCATGGTTGGAGCCGGGCGGGAGAAACTCCGAGCAGTACTTC
TRBD2	TRBJ2-1	-	TRBV7-8	CASSSGLDLEQFF	TGTGCCAGCAGCTCCGGACTAGACCTCGAGCAGTTCTTC
TRBD1	TRBJ2-3	-	TRBV4-2	CASSQPYPDRGGTDTQYF	TGTGCCAGCAGCCAACCCTACCCCGACAGGGGAGGCACAGATACGCAGTATTTT
-	TRBJ2-2	once	TRBV4-3	CASSQDPAGHTTGELFF	TGCGCCAGCAGCCAAGATCCGGCGGGACATACTACCGGGGAGCTGTTTTTT
-	TRBJ1-1	-	TRBV3-1/TRBV3-2	CASSQDFQGLMNTEAFF	TGTGCCAGCAGCCAAGATTTCCAGGGACTCATGAACACTGAAGCTTTCTTT
-	TRBJ1-1	once	TRBV6-2/TRBV6-3	CASSSYSVDTEAFF	TGTGCCAGCAGTTCTTATTCCGTGGACACTGAAGCTTTCTTT
TRBD1	TRBJ2-7	few	TRBV30	CAWSVLKGAYEQYF	TGTGCCTGGAGTGTACTCAAGGGGGCTTACGAGCAGTACTTC
-	TRBJ1-6	few	TRBV29-1	CSVDARNSYNSPLHF	TGCAGCGTTGACGCTAGGAACAGTTATAATTCACCCCTCCACTTT
TRBD1	TRBJ1-1	-	TRBV6-2/TRBV6-3	CASSYSDRGDTEAFF	TGTGCCAGCAGTTACTCCGACAGGGGGGACACTGAAGCTTTCTTT
-	TRBJ2-3	-	TRBV25-1	CASNGRLGVTDTQYF	TGTGCCAGCAACGGTAGATTGGGTGTAACAGATACGCAGTATTTT
TRBD2	TRBJ2-7	-	TRBV19	CASSIESGISSYEQYF	TGTGCCAGTAGTATAGAGAGCGGGATTAGCTCCTACGAGCAGTACTTC
-	TRBJ1-1	-	TRBV3-1/TRBV3-2	CASSQETDSLNTEAFF	TGTGCCAGCAGCCAAGAAACGGACAGTCTGAACACTGAAGCTTTCTTT
-	TRBJ2-1	-	TRBV7-3	CASSPVATSYEQFF	TGTGCCAGCAGCCCGGTCGCTACTAGCTATGAGCAGTTCTTC
TRBD2	TRBJ2-7	-	TRBV5-3	CASVTSGRPDYSYEQYF	TGTGCCAGCGTGACTAGCGGGAGGCCCGATTACTCCTACGAGCAGTACTTC
-	TRBJ1-2	few	TRBV6-1	CASSDWANYGYTF	TGTGCCAGCAGTGATTGGGCTAACTATGGCTACACCTTC
TRBD1	TRBJ2-7	-	TRBV5-1	CASSVTGTGSYEQYF	TGCGCCAGCAGCGTTACCGGGACAGGGAGCTACGAGCAGTACTTC
-	TRBJ2-2	-	TRBV9	CASSVAPGKNTGELFF	TGTGCCAGCAGCGTAGCCCCGGGCAAGAACACCGGGGAGCTGTTTTTT
TRBD2	TRBJ2-4	-	TRBV18	CASSPPEGGNIQYF	TGTGCCAGCTCACCACCGGAGGGAGGGAACATTCAGTACTTC
-	TRBJ2-2	-	TRBV7-9	CASSLGARGELFF	TGTGCCAGCAGCTTAGGAGCTAGGGGGGAGCTGTTTTTT
TRBD1	TRBJ2-1	-	TRBV7-9	CASSLVSIRGTGNEQFF	TGTGCCAGCAGCTTAGTTTCCATTCGGGGGACAGGCAATGAGCAGTTCTTC
-	TRBJ1-1	-	TRBV19	CASNPGEVGTTEAFF	TGTGCCAGTAACCCCGGGGAGGTAGGGACCACTGAAGCTTTCTTT
TRBD1	TRBJ1-2	-	TRBV28	CASSEVEQGALNYGYTF	TGTGCCAGCAGTGAAGTGGAGCAGGGGGCCTTAAACTATGGCTACACCTTC
TRBD1	TRBJ2-1	-	TRBV10-3	CAISEGQGYNEQFF	TGTGCCATCAGTGAGGGACAGGGATACAATGAGCAGTTCTTC
TRBD1	TRBJ2-7	-	TRBV5-1	CASSVGQGKYEQYF	TGCGCCAGCAGCGTCGGACAGGGTAAGTACGAGCAGTACTTC
-	TRBJ2-2	-	TRBV2	CASSDGSNTGELFF	TGTGCCAGCAGTGACGGCAGCAACACCGGGGAGCTGTTTTTT
-	TRBJ2-6	-	TRBV25-1	CASSESGANVLTF	TGTGCCAGCAGTGAATCTGGGGCCAACGTCCTGACTTTC
-	TRBJ2-5	-	TRBV11-2	CASSLALAQETQYF	TGTGCCAGCAGCTTAGCACTAGCCCAAGAGACCCAGTACTTC
-	TRBJ2-5	-	TRBV7-2	CASSLQGNQETQYF	TGTGCCAGCAGCCTACAGGGAAATCAAGAGACCCAGTACTTC
-	TRBJ1-2	-	TRBV9	CASSVSDSRFFGYTF	TGTGCCAGCAGCGTTTCGGACAGTAGGTTTTTTGGCTACACCTTC
-	TRBJ2-7	-	TRBV6-6	CASSPDLSDEEQYF	TGTGCCAGCAGCCCGGACCTCTCGGATGAGGAGCAGTACTTC
-	TRBJ1-3	-	TRBV6-5	CASYMVGGNTIYF	TGTGCCAGCTACATGGTGGGTGGAAACACCATATATTTT
TRBD2	TRBJ2-1	-	TRBV7-8	CASSLGLAGADEQFF	TGTGCCAGCAGCTTAGGACTAGCGGGGGCCGATGAGCAGTTCTTC
-	TRBJ1-5	few	TRBV19	CASSPGGAENQPQHF	TGTGCCAGTAGCCCGGGGGGGGCAGAAAATCAGCCCCAGCATTTT
-	TRBJ1-1	-	TRBV19	CASSIDRNTEAFF	TGTGCCAGTAGTATAGACAGGAACACTGAAGCTTTCTTT
TRBD1	TRBJ2-3	-	TRBV29-1	CSTYNRGGTDTQYF	TGCAGCACATACAACAGGGGGGGCACAGATACGCAGTATTTT
TRBD1	TRBJ2-5	once	TRBV19	CASSRGQQKETQYF	TGTGCCAGTAGTAGGGGACAGCAAAAAGAGACCCAGTACTTC
TRBD2	TRBJ2-7	-	TRBV10-3	CAISESGQRGNYEQYF	TGTGCCATCAGTGAGTCCGGCCAGCGGGGGAACTACGAGCAGTACTTC
-	TRBJ2-1	few	TRBV6-5	CASRKSGSSYNEQFF	TGTGCCAGCAGAAAAAGCGGAAGCTCCTACAATGAGCAGTTCTTC
TRBD1	TRBJ1-4	-	TRBV19	CASSTRETGLNEKLFF	TGTGCCAGTAGTACCAGAGAGACAGGGTTGAATGAAAAACTGTTTTTT
TRBD1	TRBJ2-1	-	TRBV7-2	CASSSSTQTGGYEQFF	TGTGCCAGCAGCTCCTCAACCCAGACAGGGGGCTATGAGCAGTTCTTC
-	TRBJ1-2	large	TRBV4-3	CASSQDRGKAYGYTF	TGCGCCAGCAGCCAAGATCGGGGGAAGGCCTATGGCTACACCTTC